This T cell receptor beta chain was recorded in a study of early T cells in non-severe SARS-CoV-2 infection. Study information: The sequenced material was bulk RNA from unsorted whole blood, and its chains were unpaired.

This clonotype has at least ten counts. Individual cDNA molecules were tagged with unique molecular identifiers. MiXCR was run by TCRdb on the 5' RACE reads, yielding one entry per CDR3 protein. The profile shows more than 75,000 distinct CDR3 sequences, roughly an eighth of them singletons. The ends were cut back, 7 bases at V and 0 bases at J, with 10 bases in the middle. The CDR3 has 13 residues. CDR1 and CDR2 (germline): SGHRS, YFSETQ. The source material was whole blood. The chain is built from TRBV5-1 and TRBJ1-1; D gene ambiguous. This clonotype originated in an adult who was a healthcare worker with PCR-confirmed SARS-CoV-2 infection or an uninfected control (not recorded which). The CDR3 nucleotides are TGCGCCAGCCGGGTTATTATGAACACTGAAGCTTTCTTT. Translated, it gives CASRVIMNTEAFF.